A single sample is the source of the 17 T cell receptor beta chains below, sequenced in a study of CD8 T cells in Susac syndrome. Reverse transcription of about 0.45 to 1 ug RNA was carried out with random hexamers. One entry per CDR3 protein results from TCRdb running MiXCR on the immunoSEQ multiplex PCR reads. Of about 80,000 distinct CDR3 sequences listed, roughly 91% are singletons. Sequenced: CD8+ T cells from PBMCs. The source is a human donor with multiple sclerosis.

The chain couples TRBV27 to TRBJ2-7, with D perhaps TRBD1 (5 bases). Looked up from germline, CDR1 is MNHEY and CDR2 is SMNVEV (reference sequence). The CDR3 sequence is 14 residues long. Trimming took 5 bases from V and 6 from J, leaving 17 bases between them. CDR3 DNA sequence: TGTGCCAGCAGTCCAGGGCGAACTATCCGCGAGCAGTACTTC. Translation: CASSPGRTIREQYF.

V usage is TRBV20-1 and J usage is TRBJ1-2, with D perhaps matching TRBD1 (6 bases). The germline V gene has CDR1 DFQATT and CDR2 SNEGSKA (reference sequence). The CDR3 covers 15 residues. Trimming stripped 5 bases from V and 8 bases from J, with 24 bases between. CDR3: CSAFNPGQTGVGYTF. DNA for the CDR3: TGCAGTGCTTTTAACCCCGGACAGACTGGAGTCGGCTACACCTTC.

In DNA, the CDR3 is TGTGCCAGCAGCTTAGTTACGGGGGCTACAGATACGCAGTATTTT. This encodes CASSLVTGATDTQYF. The chain has TRBV7-9 and TRBJ2-3; the D gene could be TRBD1 or TRBD2 (6 bases each). Germline CDR1 and CDR2: SEHNR and FQNEAQ (reference sequence). CDR3 length: 15 residues. V dropped 1 base and J dropped 3 bases, with 11 bases sitting between them.

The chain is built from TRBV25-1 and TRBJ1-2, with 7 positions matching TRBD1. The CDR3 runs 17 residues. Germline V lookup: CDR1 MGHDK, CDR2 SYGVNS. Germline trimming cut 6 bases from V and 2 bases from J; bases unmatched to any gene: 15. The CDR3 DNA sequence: TGTGCCAGCAGGAGGGACAGAAGGCTGCACGTCAACTATGGCTACACCTTC. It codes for CASRRDRRLHVNYGYTF.

The CDR3 reads CASSPRTLNEAFF. CDR3 in DNA: TGTGCCAGCAGTCCCCGGACATTGAATGAAGCTTTCTTT. The chain joins TRBV28 to TRBJ1-1; D perhaps matches TRBD1 (5 bases). The CDR3 has 13 amino acids. Trimming removed 5 bases from V and 7 bases from J, with 14 bases in between. From germline, CDR1 is MDHEN and CDR2 SYDVKM.

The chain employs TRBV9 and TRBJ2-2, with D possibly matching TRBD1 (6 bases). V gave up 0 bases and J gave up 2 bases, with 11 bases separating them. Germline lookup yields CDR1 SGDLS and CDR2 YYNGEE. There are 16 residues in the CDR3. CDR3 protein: CASSVVPDRNTGELFF. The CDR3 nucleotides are TGTGCCAGCAGCGTAGTCCCGGACAGAAACACCGGGGAGCTGTTTTTT. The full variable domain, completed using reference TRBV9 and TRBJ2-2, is DSGVTQTPKHLITATGQRVTLRCSPRSGDLSVYWYQQSLDQGLQFLIQYYNGEERAKGNILERFSAQQFPDLHSELNLSSLELGDSALYFCASSVVPDRNTGELFFGEGSRLTVL.

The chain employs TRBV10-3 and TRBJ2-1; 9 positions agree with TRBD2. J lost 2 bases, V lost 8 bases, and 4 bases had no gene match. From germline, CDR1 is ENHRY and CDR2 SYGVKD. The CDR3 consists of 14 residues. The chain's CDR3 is CAIGGLATYNEQFF. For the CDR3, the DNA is TGTGCCATCGGGGGACTAGCTACCTACAATGAGCAGTTCTTC.

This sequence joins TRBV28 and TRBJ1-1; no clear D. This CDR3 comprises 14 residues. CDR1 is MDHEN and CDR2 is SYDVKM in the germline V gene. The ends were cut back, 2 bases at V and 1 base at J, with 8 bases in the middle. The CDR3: CASSLPSSNTEAFF. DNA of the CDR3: TGTGCCAGCAGTTTACCATCATCGAACACTGAAGCTTTCTTT.

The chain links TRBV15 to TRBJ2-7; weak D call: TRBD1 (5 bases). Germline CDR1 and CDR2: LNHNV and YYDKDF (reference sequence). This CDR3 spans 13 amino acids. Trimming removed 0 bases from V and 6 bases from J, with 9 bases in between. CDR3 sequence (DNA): TGTGCCACCAGCAGAGATTACGACAGCGAGCAGTACTTC. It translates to CATSRDYDSEQYF.

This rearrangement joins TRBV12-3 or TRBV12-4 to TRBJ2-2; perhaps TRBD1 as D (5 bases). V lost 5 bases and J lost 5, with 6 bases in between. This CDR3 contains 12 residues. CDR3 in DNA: TGTGCCAGCAGTCAGGGAACCGGGGAGCTGTTTTTT. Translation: CASSQGTGELFF.

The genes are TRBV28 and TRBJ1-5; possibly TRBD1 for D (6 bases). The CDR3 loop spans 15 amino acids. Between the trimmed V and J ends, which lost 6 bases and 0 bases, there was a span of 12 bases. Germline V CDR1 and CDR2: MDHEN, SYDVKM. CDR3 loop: CASSTTGDSNQPQHF. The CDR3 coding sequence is TGTGCCAGCAGCACGACAGGCGATAGCAATCAGCCCCAGCATTTT.

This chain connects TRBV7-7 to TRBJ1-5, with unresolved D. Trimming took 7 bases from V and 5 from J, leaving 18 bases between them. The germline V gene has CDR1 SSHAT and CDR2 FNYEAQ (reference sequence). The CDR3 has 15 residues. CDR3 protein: CASNPTPATDQPQHF. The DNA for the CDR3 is TGTGCCAGCAACCCTACCCCCGCTACAGATCAGCCCCAGCATTTT. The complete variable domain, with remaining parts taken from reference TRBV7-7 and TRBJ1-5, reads GAGVSQSPRYKVTKRGQDVTLRCDPISSHATLYWYQQALGQGPEFLTYFNYEAQPDKSGLPSDRFSAERPEGSISTLTIQRTEQRDSAMYRCASNPTPATDQPQHFGDGTRLSIL.

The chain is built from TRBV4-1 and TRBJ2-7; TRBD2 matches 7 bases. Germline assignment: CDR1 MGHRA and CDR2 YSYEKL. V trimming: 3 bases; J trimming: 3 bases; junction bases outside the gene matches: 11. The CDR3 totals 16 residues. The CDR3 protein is CASSQGRGIGFYEQYF. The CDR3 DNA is TGCGCCAGCAGCCAGGGGAGGGGAATTGGGTTCTACGAGCAGTACTTC.

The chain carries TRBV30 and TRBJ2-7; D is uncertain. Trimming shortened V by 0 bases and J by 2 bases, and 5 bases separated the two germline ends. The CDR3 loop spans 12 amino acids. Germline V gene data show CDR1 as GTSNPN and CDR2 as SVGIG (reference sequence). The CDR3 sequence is CAWSVPTYEQYF. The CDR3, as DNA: TGTGCCTGGAGTGTACCCACCTACGAGCAGTACTTC. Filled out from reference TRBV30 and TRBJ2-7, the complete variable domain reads SQTIHQWPATLVQPVGSPLSLECTVEGTSNPNLYWYRQAAGRGLQLLFYSVGIGQISSEVPQNLSASRPQDRQFILSSKKLLLSDSGFYLCAWSVPTYEQYFGPGTRLTVT.

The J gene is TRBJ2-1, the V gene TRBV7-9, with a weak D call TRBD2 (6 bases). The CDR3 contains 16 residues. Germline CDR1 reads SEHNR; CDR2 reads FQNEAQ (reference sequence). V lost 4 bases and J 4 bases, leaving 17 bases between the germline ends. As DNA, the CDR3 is TGTGCCAGCAGCTCCCTAGACCTAGCGAAGTACAATGAGCAGTTCTTC. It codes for CASSSLDLAKYNEQFF.

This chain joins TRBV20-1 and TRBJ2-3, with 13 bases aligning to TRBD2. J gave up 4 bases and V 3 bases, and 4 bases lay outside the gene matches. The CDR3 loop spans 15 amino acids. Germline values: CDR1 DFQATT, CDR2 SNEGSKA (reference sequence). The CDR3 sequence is CSASRTSGGADTQYF. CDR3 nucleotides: TGCAGTGCTAGTCGAACTAGCGGGGGGGCAGATACGCAGTATTTT.

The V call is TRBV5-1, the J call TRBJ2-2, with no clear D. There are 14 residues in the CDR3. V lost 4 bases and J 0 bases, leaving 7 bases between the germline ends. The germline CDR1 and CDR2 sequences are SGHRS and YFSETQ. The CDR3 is CASSPTPNTGELFF. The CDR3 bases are TGCGCCAGCAGCCCTACCCCGAACACCGGGGAGCTGTTTTTT. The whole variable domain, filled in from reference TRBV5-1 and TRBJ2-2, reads KAGVTQTPRYLIKTRGQQVTLSCSPISGHRSVSWYQQTPGQGLQFLFEYFSETQRNKGNFPGRFSGRQFSNSRSEMNVSTLELGDSALYLCASSPTPNTGELFFGEGSRLTVL.